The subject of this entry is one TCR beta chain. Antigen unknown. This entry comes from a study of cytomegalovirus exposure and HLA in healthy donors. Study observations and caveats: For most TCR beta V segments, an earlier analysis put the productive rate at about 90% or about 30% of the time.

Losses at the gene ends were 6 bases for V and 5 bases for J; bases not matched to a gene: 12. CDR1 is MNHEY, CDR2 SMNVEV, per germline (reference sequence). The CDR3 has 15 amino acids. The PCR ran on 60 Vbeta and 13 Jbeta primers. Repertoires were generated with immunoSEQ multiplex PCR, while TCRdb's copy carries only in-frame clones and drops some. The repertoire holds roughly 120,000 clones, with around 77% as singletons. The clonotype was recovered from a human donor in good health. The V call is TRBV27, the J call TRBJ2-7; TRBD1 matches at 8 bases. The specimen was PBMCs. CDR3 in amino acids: CASSPRDRGAHEQYF. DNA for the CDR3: TGTGCCAGCAGCCCCCGAGACAGGGGTGCCCACGAGCAGTACTTC.